What follows are 3 T cell receptor beta chains derived from one specimen sequenced in a study of vaccination and CD4 T cells after COVID-19. Documented treatment: roughly 10-day PBMC culture with coronavirus spike peptide pools or control peptides (ViraFEST assay). These receptors' targets are unknown. Sequenced with the Oncomine TCR Beta short-read assay was DNA taken from cultured CD4+ T cells. TCRdb used MiXCR to reprocess the PCR reads, holding one entry per CDR3 protein. Among about 14,000 distinct CDR3 sequences listed, around 73% were seen once. Sequencing used CD4+ T cells from blood, cultured in vitro. These receptors all come from a human donor who had recovered from COVID-19.

V usage is TRBV19 and J usage is TRBJ1-1; TRBD1 aligns across 7 bases. V shed 10 bases, J shed 1 base, and the junction held 9 bases outside the gene matches. This CDR3 comprises 14 residues. Germline CDR1 and CDR2: LNHDA and SQIVND (reference sequence). CDR3 region: CATFKTGRNTEAFF. For the CDR3, the DNA is TGTGCCACCTTTAAGACAGGGAGGAACACTGAAGCTTTCTTT.

The chain links TRBV27 to TRBJ1-2; D is unclear. The V end lost 5 bases, the J end lost 6 bases, and 13 bases lay between the germline ends. The CDR3 runs 13 residues. In germline, CDR1 is MNHEY, CDR2 SMNVEV (reference sequence). CDR3 loop: CASSRQERNGYTF. The CDR3 DNA follows: TGTGCCAGCAGTCGCCAGGAGCGAAATGGCTACACCTTC.

The V call is TRBV7-2, the J call TRBJ1-6; TRBD1 is a possible D gene (6 bases). The V gene lost 4 bases and the J gene lost 9 bases, with 10 bases spanning the gap. The CDR3 sequence is 13 residues long. CDR1 is SGHTA, CDR2 FQGNSA, per germline. The CDR3 here is CASSYAGVSPLHF. The CDR3 DNA sequence: TGTGCCAGCAGCTATGCAGGGGTTTCACCCCTCCACTTT.